Listed here are 24 T cell receptor beta chains from one sample, sequenced in a study of T cell responses to AZD1222 COVID-19 vaccine. The assay was immunoSEQ multiplex PCR, and TCRdb's table has in-frame clones only and misses some. The data hold some 98,000 clones, with about 88% observed a single time. The sequenced sample was peripheral blood, obtained 28 days after the second AZD1222 dose. The receptors originated from an adult who received the AZD1222 COVID-19 vaccine.

The rearrangement uses TRBV19 and TRBJ1-2; unclear D gene. Trimming stripped 4 bases from V and 2 bases from J, with 11 bases between. This CDR3 has 14 amino acids. Germline assignment: CDR1 LNHDA and CDR2 SQIVND (reference sequence). CDR3 bases: TGTGCCAGTAGTAAATCCGAGATCAACTATGGCTACACCTTC. Its protein is CASSKSEINYGYTF. The full variable domain, rest sourced from reference TRBV19 and TRBJ1-2, is DGGITQSPKYLFRKEGQNVTLSCEQNLNHDAMYWYRQDPGQGLRLIYYSQIVNDFQKGDIAEGYSVSREKKESFPLTVTSAQKNPTAFYLCASSKSEINYGYTFGSGTRLTVV.

This clone has only a few counts. This chain connects TRBV9 to TRBJ2-2, with D tentatively TRBD1 (6 bases). Trimming took off 0 bases at V and 7 bases at J, with 10 bases between the two ends. Germline-derived CDR1 and CDR2 are SGDLS and YYNGEE. The CDR3 sequence is 14 residues long. The CDR3 sequence: CASSVGHRDGELFF. The CDR3 nucleotides read TGTGCCAGCAGCGTAGGCCACAGGGACGGGGAGCTGTTTTTT.

This chain connects TRBV7-2 to TRBJ2-7, with 8 bases fitting TRBD1. CDR3 size: 15 residues. V trimming: 3 bases; J trimming: 6 bases; junction bases outside the gene matches: 10. Germline V gives CDR1 SGHTA, CDR2 FQGNSA. The CDR3 is CASSFQGACSGEQYF. For the CDR3, the DNA is TGTGCCAGCAGCTTCCAGGGGGCTTGTTCTGGCGAGCAGTACTTC.

This rearrangement joins TRBV7-3 to TRBJ2-1, with D perhaps TRBD1 or TRBD2 (5 bases each). This CDR3 has 16 residues. CDR1 and CDR2 from the germline V gene are SGHTA and FQGTGA. V was cut by 2 bases and J by 1 base, with 12 bases left in between. CDR3 nucleotide sequence: TGTGCCAGCAGCTTACTCCGGGGCGCGTCCTACAATGAGCAGTTCTTC. Translation: CASSLLRGASYNEQFF. Together with reference TRBV7-3 and TRBJ2-1, the CDR3 gives the full variable domain: GAGVSQTPSNKVTEKGKYVELRCDPISGHTALYWYRQSLGQGPEFLIYFQGTGAADDSGLPNDRFFAVRPEGSVSTLKIQRTERGDSAVYLCASSLLRGASYNEQFFGPGTRLTVL.

The V gene is TRBV7-9, the J gene TRBJ1-2; D remains unclear. V lost 6 bases, J lost 7 bases, and 12 bases lay in between. This CDR3 contains 12 residues. Germline V gene sequence: CDR1 SEHNR, CDR2 FQNEAQ (reference sequence). The CDR3 DNA sequence: TGTGCCAGCAGTTATAGTTCAGGTGGCTACACCTTC. This encodes CASSYSSGGYTF.

The chain uses TRBV2 and TRBJ2-2; TRBD1 is a possible D gene (5 bases). Trimming took off 2 bases at V and 0 bases at J, with 7 bases between the two ends. This CDR3 spans 15 amino acids. Germline CDR1 is SNHLY and CDR2 is FYNNEI. As DNA, the CDR3 is TGTGCCAGCAGTGAATCGACAGCGAACACCGGGGAGCTGTTTTTT. It yields the protein CASSESTANTGELFF.

V usage is TRBV18 and J usage is TRBJ2-2; TRBD1 agrees at 11 bases. The V and J ends lost 0 bases and 6 bases, in that order; junction bases with no gene match: 3. The CDR3 consists of 16 residues. CDR1 and CDR2 (germline): KGHSH, LQKENI. The DNA for the CDR3 is TGTGCCAGCTCACCACCGCAGGGACAGGGGGCCGGGGAGCTGTTTTTT. Amino acid sequence: CASSPPQGQGAGELFF.

The CDR3 sequence: CASSIGPNNQPQHF. The CDR3 nucleotides read TGTGCCAGTAGTATCGGACCGAATAATCAGCCCCAGCATTTT. The chain joins TRBV19 to TRBJ1-5; no clear D gene. Germline CDR1 reads LNHDA; CDR2 reads SQIVND (reference sequence). The CDR3 runs 14 residues. V dropped 3 bases and J dropped 4 bases, with 10 bases sitting between them. Combining the CDR3 with reference TRBV19 and TRBJ1-5 gives the whole variable domain DGGITQSPKYLFRKEGQNVTLSCEQNLNHDAMYWYRQDPGQGLRLIYYSQIVNDFQKGDIAEGYSVSREKKESFPLTVTSAQKNPTAFYLCASSIGPNNQPQHFGDGTRLSIL.

This chain joins TRBV25-1 and TRBJ2-7; D is unresolved. This CDR3 contains 15 residues. Germline CDR1 MGHDK, CDR2 SYGVNS. Trimming left V 1 base short and J 2 bases short, with 12 bases between. DNA for the CDR3: TGTGCCAGCAGTGAATCTTCGAGGAGACCCTACGAGCAGTACTTC. Its translation is CASSESSRRPYEQYF.

The chain combines TRBV18 with TRBJ2-7, with no clear D. The CDR3 is 13 amino acids. The V end was cut by 6 bases, the J end by 6 bases, with 15 bases between. The germline gives CDR1 KGHSH, CDR2 LQKENI. The CDR3 DNA is TGTGCCAGCTCTACCAGTCAAGGCGGCGAGCAGTACTTC. Protein product: CASSTSQGGEQYF.

The chain uses TRBV6-2 or TRBV6-3 and TRBJ1-1; perhaps TRBD1 as D (6 bases). CDR3 length: 12 residues. The germline V gene has CDR1 MNHEY and CDR2 SVGEGT. With 6 bases removed from V and 10 bases from J, the gap between germline ends came to 15 bases. As DNA, the CDR3 is TGTGCCAGCAGCAACATGGGCAGGGGAGCTTTCTTT. It translates to CASSNMGRGAFF.

The rearrangement uses TRBV18 and TRBJ1-1; unclear D gene. From germline, CDR1 is KGHSH and CDR2 LQKENI. This CDR3 spans 15 amino acids. Trimming stripped 4 bases from V and 1 base from J, with 13 bases between. CDR3 loop: CASSLGGGGNTEAFF. The DNA for the CDR3 is TGTGCCAGCTCACTAGGAGGAGGCGGGAACACTGAAGCTTTCTTT.

This chain connects TRBV7-8 to TRBJ2-3; perhaps D is TRBD1 or TRBD2 (5 bases each). Germline values: CDR1 SGHVS, CDR2 FQNEAQ. The V gene lost 4 bases and the J gene lost 4 bases, with 15 bases spanning the gap. This CDR3 is 15 amino acids long. The CDR3 DNA is TGTGCCAGCAGCTATTTGGGGGATGGGGCAGATACGCAGTATTTT. Translating gives CASSYLGDGADTQYF.

The chain carries TRBV5-6 and TRBJ1-1; TRBD1 aligns across 7 bases. The CDR3 covers 16 residues. V trimming: 4 bases; J trimming: 1 base; junction bases outside the gene matches: 10. Germline CDR1 is SGHDT and CDR2 is YYEEEE. The CDR3 sequence: CASSLGGPTSNTEAFF. The CDR3, as DNA: TGTGCCAGCAGCCTAGGGGGCCCCACCTCGAACACTGAAGCTTTCTTT.

The chain has TRBV19 and TRBJ2-3; D is possibly TRBD1 (6 bases). The CDR3 runs 14 residues. V lost 10 bases and J 2 bases, leaving 16 bases between the germline ends. The V gene's germline CDR1 is LNHDA and CDR2 SQIVND (reference sequence). CDR3 sequence: CATQGRAPTDTQYF. The CDR3 nucleotides read TGTGCCACTCAGGGGCGGGCACCCACAGATACGCAGTATTTT.

This rearrangement joins TRBV19 to TRBJ1-5; possibly TRBD1 for D (5 bases). CDR1 and CDR2 (germline): LNHDA, SQIVND (reference sequence). The CDR3 sequence is 15 residues long. V was trimmed by 7 bases and J by 6 bases, leaving 19 bases between them. This CDR3 is CASTQGLGVSQPQHF. The CDR3 nucleotides are TGTGCCAGTACCCAAGGCTTGGGGGTCAGTCAGCCCCAGCATTTT.

J is TRBJ2-1 and V is TRBV5-1; possible D gene TRBD1, 5 bases. V lost 0 bases, J lost 5 bases, and 12 bases lay in between. This CDR3 has 15 residues. The germline CDR1 and CDR2 sequences are SGHRS and YFSETQ. The chain's CDR3 is CASSLAQGTDNEQFF. In nucleotides, the CDR3 is TGCGCCAGCAGCTTGGCCCAGGGTACAGACAATGAGCAGTTCTTC.

This chain joins TRBV10-3 and TRBJ2-1; 7 nucleotides align to TRBD1. The J segment lost 5 bases and the V segment lost 4 bases, leaving 2 bases of the junction unmatched. The CDR3 consists of 13 residues. Germline lookup yields CDR1 ENHRY and CDR2 SYGVKD. DNA of the CDR3: TGTGCCATCAGTGGCCAGGGGGACAATGAGCAGTTCTTC. This translates into CAISGQGDNEQFF.

At least ten counts were recorded for this clone. The chain carries TRBV7-2 and TRBJ1-6; D call uncertain. The CDR3 spans 15 residues. The V gene's germline CDR1 is SGHTA and CDR2 FQGNSA. V was shortened by 5 bases and J by 3 bases, with 11 bases between the two germline ends. This chain's CDR3 is CASSTGRYYNSPLHF. CDR3 in DNA: TGTGCCAGCAGCACCGGACGGTACTATAATTCACCCCTCCACTTT.

The genes are TRBV20-1 and TRBJ2-5; 7 nucleotides match TRBD2. V was pared by 3 bases and J by 2 bases, with 12 bases of the junction left unmatched. The CDR3 has 16 residues. Germline V lookup: CDR1 DFQATT, CDR2 SNEGSKA (reference sequence). CDR3 residues: CSASGASGDTQETQYF. The CDR3, as DNA: TGCAGTGCTAGTGGGGCTAGCGGAGATACGCAAGAGACCCAGTACTTC.

V and J are TRBV6-5 and TRBJ1-5; no reliable D call. Germline values: CDR1 MNHEY, CDR2 SVGAGI. The CDR3 runs 16 residues. Trimming cost V 2 bases and J 1 base, with 12 bases left between them. CDR3 DNA sequence: TGTGCCAGCAGTTACCTAGGTGTTGGGAGCAATCAGCCCCAGCATTTT. It yields the protein CASSYLGVGSNQPQHF.

This chain connects TRBV6-2 or TRBV6-3 to TRBJ2-7; 11 nucleotides match TRBD1. V was pared by 6 bases and J by 4 bases, with 8 bases of the junction left unmatched. The germline V gene has CDR1 MNHEY and CDR2 SVGEGT. This CDR3 region has 15 residues. The CDR3 DNA reads as TGTGCCAGCAGCATCATGGACAGGGGGCCTTACGAGCAGTACTTC. Translation gives CASSIMDRGPYEQYF.

The chain recombines TRBV18 with TRBJ2-7, with TRBD1 identical over 10 bases. Germline V gene data show CDR1 as KGHSH and CDR2 as LQKENI. V shed 6 bases and J 3 bases; nucleotides not matched to a gene: 2. There are 13 residues in the CDR3. CDR3 residues: CASSRDRGYEQYF. CDR3 bases: TGTGCCAGCTCGCGGGACAGGGGCTACGAGCAGTACTTC.

The CDR3 here is CASSPGRQTNTGELFF. Here the CDR3 DNA reads TGTGCCAGCTCACCAGGCAGACAGACGAACACCGGGGAGCTGTTTTTT. This chain uses TRBV18 with TRBJ2-2, with D possibly matching TRBD1 (5 bases). Germline lookup yields CDR1 KGHSH and CDR2 LQKENI. V was trimmed by 2 bases and J by 0 bases, leaving 10 bases between them. The CDR3 length is 16 residues.